Below, 19 T cell receptor beta chains from the same sample are listed, as sequenced in a study of CD8+ T cells in alopecia areata. The treatment was: oral pan-JAK inhibitor, 5-10 mg twice daily. Extraction of RNA preceded its reverse transcription into cDNA, which served as the sequencing template. The protocol was immunoSEQ multiplex PCR, while the TCRdb copy is restricted to in-frame clones and leaves out a portion. This sample has hundreds of thousands of clones; roughly two fifths occur once, and the top ten carry around 0.48%. The sequencing used CD4+ T cells sorted from blood, collected between weeks 30 and 35, from a patient treated with tofacitinib. Receptors originate from a human donor with alopecia areata.

This clone was picked up a small number of times. J is TRBJ2-3 and V is TRBV2; TRBD2 matches 14 bases. V shed 7 bases and J 6 bases; nucleotides not matched to a gene: 9. The germline V gene encodes CDR1 SNHLY and CDR2 FYNNEI. The CDR3 is 16 amino acids. CDR3: CASNPTSGGAFDTQYF. Written as DNA, the CDR3 is TGTGCCAGCAACCCGACTAGCGGGGGGGCTTTTGATACGCAGTATTTT.

The chain uses TRBV30 and TRBJ2-3; D gene uncertain. V lost 0 bases and J lost 10, with 11 bases in between. Germline CDR1 and CDR2: GTSNPN and SVGIG (reference sequence). The CDR3 covers 12 residues. The CDR3 sequence is CAWSVTVPPQYF. For the CDR3, the DNA is TGTGCCTGGAGTGTCACTGTCCCTCCGCAGTATTTT.

V usage is TRBV9 and J usage is TRBJ1-1; D not resolved. The CDR3 is 15 amino acids. Looked up from germline, CDR1 is SGDLS and CDR2 is YYNGEE. The V and J ends lost 4 bases and 0 bases respectively, with 13 bases between them. CDR3 region: CASSPGTTLNTEAFF. The CDR3 DNA follows: TGTGCCAGCAGCCCTGGAACAACTTTGAACACTGAAGCTTTCTTT.

There are a few counts of this clone. The chain couples TRBV7-8 to TRBJ2-2; TRBD1 matches 9 bases. CDR3 length equals 15 residues. The germline CDR1 and CDR2 sequences are SGHVS and FQNEAQ. The trim removed 5 bases at V and 4 bases at J, leaving 5 bases unmatched. This CDR3 reads CASSPRQGGTGELFF. The CDR3 DNA reads as TGTGCCAGCAGCCCGCGACAGGGGGGCACCGGGGAGCTGTTTTTT.

The V gene is TRBV4-1, the J gene TRBJ2-2, with D uncertain. V shed 0 bases and J shed 6 bases, with 5 bases lying between them. Germline loops: CDR1 MGHRA, CDR2 YSYEKL. This CDR3 has 13 amino acids. CDR3 region: CASSQEWAGELFF. The CDR3 DNA follows: TGCGCCAGCAGCCAAGAGTGGGCCGGGGAGCTGTTTTTT.

This clone was counted a few times. The chain joins TRBV9 to TRBJ2-5; the D call may be TRBD1 or TRBD2 (6 bases each). V shed 4 bases and J shed 2 bases, with 15 bases lying between them. The CDR3 length is 15 residues. CDR1 is SGDLS, CDR2 YYNGEE, per germline. This CDR3 is CASSSWGAEQETQYF. The CDR3 bases are TGTGCCAGCAGCTCGTGGGGGGCGGAACAAGAGACCCAGTACTTC.

This clone was seen a few times. This sequence joins TRBV4-1 and TRBJ1-4, with D perhaps TRBD1 (5 bases). This CDR3 region has 17 residues. Germline V gives CDR1 MGHRA, CDR2 YSYEKL. V gave up 1 base and J gave up 7 bases, with 19 bases separating them. The CDR3 DNA follows: TGCGCCAGCAGCCAAGTTGGACGGGGACCGGGAGGTGAAAAACTGTTTTTT. It encodes CASSQVGRGPGGEKLFF.

The J gene is TRBJ2-2, the V gene TRBV29-1; D remains unclear. The germline gives CDR1 SQVTM, CDR2 ANQGSEA. V was pared by 5 bases and J by 3 bases, with 1 base between. The length of the CDR3 is 10 residues. The chain's CDR3 is CSVYTGELFF. The CDR3 bases are TGCAGCGTTTACACCGGGGAGCTGTTTTTT.

The rearrangement joins TRBV18 to TRBJ1-1; a weak D match, TRBD1 (5 bases). This CDR3 is 15 amino acids long. The germline V and J ends were trimmed by 4 bases and 3 bases, with 15 bases remaining between them. Germline V gives CDR1 KGHSH, CDR2 LQKENI. CDR3 in DNA: TGTGCCAGCTCACTCCGACAGAAAACAGACACTGAAGCTTTCTTT. It codes for CASSLRQKTDTEAFF.

The chain links TRBV5-1 to TRBJ1-1, with TRBD1 matching over 7 bases. The V segment lost 6 bases and the J segment 5 bases; nucleotides outside the gene matches: 7. Germline values: CDR1 SGHRS, CDR2 YFSETQ. CDR3 size: 13 residues. CDR3: CASIRTGGTEAFF. In DNA, the CDR3 is TGCGCCAGCATCCGGACAGGAGGGACTGAAGCTTTCTTT. Combining the CDR3 with reference TRBV5-1 and TRBJ1-1 gives the whole variable domain KAGVTQTPRYLIKTRGQQVTLSCSPISGHRSVSWYQQTPGQGLQFLFEYFSETQRNKGNFPGRFSGRQFSNSRSEMNVSTLELGDSALYLCASIRTGGTEAFFGQGTRLTVV.

This clone occurred a few times. The V call is TRBV7-3, the J call TRBJ1-3, with D unclear. Germline CDR1 SGHTA, CDR2 FQGTGA. The germline V and J ends were trimmed by 5 bases and 2 bases, with 10 bases remaining between them. The CDR3 is 14 amino acids. CDR3 bases: TGTGCCAGCAGCCTTACAGTTACTGGAAACACCATATATTTT. This codes for CASSLTVTGNTIYF. The whole variable domain, filled in from reference TRBV7-3 and TRBJ1-3, reads GAGVSQTPSNKVTEKGKYVELRCDPISGHTALYWYRQSLGQGPEFLIYFQGTGAADDSGLPNDRFFAVRPEGSVSTLKIQRTERGDSAVYLCASSLTVTGNTIYFGEGSWLTVV.

This chain joins TRBV6-1 and TRBJ1-1; D might be TRBD1 (5 bases). Germline CDR1 reads MNHNS; CDR2 reads SASEGT. This CDR3 is built from 14 residues. Deletions cut 6 bases from V and 8 bases from J, with 19 bases between. The CDR3 DNA is TGTGCCAGCAGGGGACCACAGGAGAGATTAGAAGCTTTCTTT. The encoded protein is CASRGPQERLEAFF.

This clone was observed a handful of times. V usage is TRBV5-4 and J usage is TRBJ2-3; 9 positions agree with TRBD2. Trimming cost V 3 bases and J 0 bases; bases outside gene matches: 5. Germline V CDR1 and CDR2: SGHNT, YYREEE (reference sequence). The CDR3 length is 16 residues. The CDR3 DNA reads TGTGCCAGCAGCTCCGGGACTAGCCGTAGCACAGATACGCAGTATTTT. This codes for CASSSGTSRSTDTQYF. The full variable domain, completed using reference TRBV5-4 and TRBJ2-3, is ETGVTQSPTHLIKTRGQQVTLRCSSQSGHNTVSWYQQALGQGPQFIFQYYREEENGRGNFPPRFSGLQFPNYSSELNVNALELDDSALYLCASSSGTSRSTDTQYFGPGTRLTVL.

The chain employs TRBV5-1 and TRBJ2-1, with 7 bases matching TRBD1. The junction had 2 bases not matched to a gene; V was cut back by 1 base and J by 4 bases. In germline, CDR1 is SGHRS, CDR2 YFSETQ. The CDR3 covers 14 residues. For the CDR3, the DNA is TGCGCCAGCAGCTTGAAGGACAGGTACAATGAGCAGTTCTTC. Its protein is CASSLKDRYNEQFF. Full variable domain (outside the CDR3, taken from reference TRBV5-1 and TRBJ2-1): KAGVTQTPRYLIKTRGQQVTLSCSPISGHRSVSWYQQTPGQGLQFLFEYFSETQRNKGNFPGRFSGRQFSNSRSEMNVSTLELGDSALYLCASSLKDRYNEQFFGPGTRLTVL.

This clone was observed many times. The chain's CDR3 is CASSLGLGDGQFF. The CDR3 DNA reads TGTGCCAGCAGCTTAGGTCTCGGGGACGGGCAGTTCTTC. This chain connects TRBV7-8 to TRBJ2-1; D is tentatively TRBD1 or TRBD2 (5 bases each). The ends were cut back, 1 base at V and 12 bases at J, with 13 bases in the middle. The CDR3 sequence is 13 residues long. Germline CDR1 is SGHVS and CDR2 is FQNEAQ.

The chain is built from TRBV27 and TRBJ2-7, with TRBD2 matching over 13 bases. The CDR3 spans 19 residues. With V trimmed by 6 bases and J by 0 bases, 14 bases remained unmatched. CDR1 and CDR2 from the germline V gene are MNHEY and SMNVEV (reference sequence). CDR3 in DNA: TGTGCCAGCAGGGGGGCCAGGGGGACTAGCGGGGCCAGCTCCTACGAGCAGTACTTC. Its translation: CASRGARGTSGASSYEQYF.

The chain has TRBV18 and TRBJ2-7, with 7 bases identical to TRBD2. Germline values: CDR1 KGHSH, CDR2 LQKENI. The CDR3 has 14 residues. The CDR3 reads CEKPGGGASYEQYF. In nucleotides, the CDR3 is TGTGAGAAACCGGGCGGGGGAGCCTCCTACGAGCAGTACTTC. Full variable domain (remainder filled in from reference TRBV18 and TRBJ2-7): NAGVMQNPRHLVRRRGQEARLRCSPMKGHSHVYWYRQLPEEGLKFMVYLQKENIIDESGMPKERFSAEFPKEGPSILRIQQVVRGDSAAYFCEKPGGGASYEQYFGPGTRLTVT.

This rearrangement joins TRBV6-5 to TRBJ1-1, with D possibly matching TRBD1 (6 bases). There are 13 residues in the CDR3. Trimming left V 4 bases short and J 5 bases short, with 11 bases between. Looked up from germline, CDR1 is MNHEY and CDR2 is SVGAGI. CDR3 sequence (DNA): TGTGCCAGCAGTTCTAACAGGGTAACTGAAGCTTTCTTT. Amino acids: CASSSNRVTEAFF.

The V gene is TRBV5-1, the J gene TRBJ2-7; D remains unclear. V was clipped by 0 bases and J by 3 bases, with 10 bases between them. The V gene's germline CDR1 is SGHRS and CDR2 YFSETQ. The CDR3 consists of 14 residues. The CDR3 DNA reads as TGCGCCAGCAGCTTGGATTTGGTCAACTACGAGCAGTACTTC. Translation: CASSLDLVNYEQYF.